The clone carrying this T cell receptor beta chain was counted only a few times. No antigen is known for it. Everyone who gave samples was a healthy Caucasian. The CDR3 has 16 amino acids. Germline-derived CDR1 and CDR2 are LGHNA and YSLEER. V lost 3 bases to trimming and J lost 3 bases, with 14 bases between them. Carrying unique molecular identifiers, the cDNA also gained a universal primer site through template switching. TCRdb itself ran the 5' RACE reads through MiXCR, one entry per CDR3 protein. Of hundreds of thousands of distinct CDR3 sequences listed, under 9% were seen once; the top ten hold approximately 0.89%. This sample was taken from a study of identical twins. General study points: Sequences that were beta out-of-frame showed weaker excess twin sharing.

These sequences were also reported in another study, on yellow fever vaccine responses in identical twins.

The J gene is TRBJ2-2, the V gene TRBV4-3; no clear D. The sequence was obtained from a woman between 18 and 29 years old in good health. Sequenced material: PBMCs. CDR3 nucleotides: TGCGCCAGCAGCCAGATGGCGGAAATCGACACCGGGGAGCTGTTTTTT. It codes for CASSQMAEIDTGELFF.